The clone carrying this T cell receptor (beta chain) was counted only a few times. No antigen is known for it. CDR1 is SQVTM and CDR2 is ANQGSEA in the germline V gene. This CDR3 has 13 amino acids. The V gene lost 7 bases and the J gene lost 3 bases, with 16 bases spanning the gap. Primed by a sample-barcoded 5' primer and a J-beta primer mix, a second PCR proceeded for roughly 6 to 12 cycles. Every cDNA was tagged by a template-switch adaptor with 12 random nucleotides. In TCRdb, the 5' RACE reads were re-called with MiXCR into one record per CDR3 protein. The repertoire includes approximately 800,000 distinct CDR3 sequences, 35% to 50% of them detected once, and over 15% sits in the top ten. The data were obtained in a study of blood T cells in healthy people across ages. Findings and caveats of the study: The study could not conclusively compare naive and antigen-experienced cells, given its unsorted PBMCs. Compared with aged donors, long-lived donors showed fewer expanded clones, suggesting selection.

The V gene is TRBV29-1, the J gene TRBJ2-7; weak D call: TRBD1 (6 bases). Sequenced material: blood. The sequence derives from an older man in good health. CDR3 in amino acids: CSAIRGPSYEQYF. CDR3 in DNA: TGCAGCGCGATCAGGGGTCCAAGCTACGAGCAGTACTTC.